These 13 T cell receptor beta chains share one sample of origin, sequenced in a study of chemoradiotherapy in HPV16-positive cancers. The assay was immunoSEQ multiplex PCR, and TCRdb's table has in-frame clones only and misses some. The table records about 32,000 clones, more than 70% of them present only once. Sequencing used blood, obtained from a patient who underwent chemoradiotherapy. The receptors here all came from a human donor with HPV-associated anogenital cancer.

The V gene is TRBV11-1, the J gene TRBJ2-5; tentatively, D is TRBD2 (5 bases). The germline CDR1 and CDR2 sequences are SGHAT and FQDESV (reference sequence). Trimming removed 1 base at V and 5 bases at J, with 11 bases between. This CDR3 has 14 residues. CDR3 coding DNA: TGTGCCAGCAGCTTAGTGAGGGATTTCGAGACCCAGTACTTC. Translated, it gives CASSLVRDFETQYF. Based on the CDR3 plus reference TRBV11-1 and TRBJ2-5, the full variable domain is EAEVAQSPRYKITEKSQAVAFWCDPISGHATLYWYRQILGQGPELLVQFQDESVVDDSQLPKDRFSAERLKGVDSTLKIQPAELGDSAMYLCASSLVRDFETQYFGPGTRLLVL.

The V call is TRBV11-2, the J call TRBJ1-1; tentatively, D is TRBD1 (5 bases). The germline V gene encodes CDR1 SGHAT and CDR2 FQNNGV. This CDR3 spans 15 amino acids. Trimming took off 1 base at V and 3 bases at J, with 12 bases between the two ends. The CDR3 reads CASSLVWGRDTEAFF. CDR3 nucleotides: TGTGCCAGCAGCTTAGTTTGGGGGAGGGACACTGAAGCTTTCTTT. Full variable domain (rest looked up from reference TRBV11-2 and TRBJ1-1): EAGVAQSPRYKIIEKRQSVAFWCNPISGHATLYWYQQILGQGPKLLIQFQNNGVVDDSQLPKDRFSAERLKGVDSTLKIQPAKLEDSAVYLCASSLVWGRDTEAFFGQGTRLTVV.

V usage is TRBV4-2 and J usage is TRBJ2-7; the match to TRBD1 covers 7 bases. Germline V gives CDR1 LGHNA, CDR2 YNFKEQ. There are 16 residues in the CDR3. V was clipped by 0 bases and J by 0 bases; unmatched bases: 5. The chain's CDR3 is CASSQDVGGYSYEQYF. The CDR3 DNA reads as TGTGCCAGCAGCCAAGATGTAGGGGGCTACTCCTACGAGCAGTACTTC.

This chain links TRBV7-8 with TRBJ1-4; TRBD1 matches at 7 bases. The germline CDR1 and CDR2 sequences are SGHVS and FQNEAQ. The CDR3 covers 13 residues. V lost 5 bases to trimming and J lost 8 bases; unmatched junction nucleotides: 5. The CDR3 region is CASSRQGNEKLFF. In DNA form, the CDR3 reads TGTGCCAGCAGCCGACAGGGTAACGAAAAACTGTTTTTT.

The chain combines TRBV5-1 with TRBJ2-7, with D perhaps TRBD1 (6 bases). Germline CDR1 is SGHRS and CDR2 is YFSETQ. Trimming left V 0 bases short and J 6 bases short, with 19 bases between. The CDR3 length is 16 residues. CDR3 protein: CASSLASGQGSLEQYF. The CDR3 DNA follows: TGCGCCAGCAGCTTGGCCTCGGGACAAGGGTCCCTCGAGCAGTACTTC.

This sequence joins TRBV30 and TRBJ2-7; unclear D gene. The V gene lost 2 bases and the J gene lost 5 bases, with 7 bases spanning the gap. CDR3 length equals 11 residues. Germline V CDR1 and CDR2: GTSNPN, SVGIG (reference sequence). This CDR3 is CAWSTVDEQYF. The CDR3 DNA reads TGTGCCTGGAGTACGGTCGACGAGCAGTACTTC.

This clone was found once. V usage is TRBV19 and J usage is TRBJ1-5; D is undetermined. CDR1 LNHDA and CDR2 SQIVND come from the germline V gene (reference sequence). V dropped 4 bases and J dropped 1 base, with 8 bases sitting between them. The CDR3 sequence is 14 residues long. CDR3 amino acids: CASSTHTSNQPQHF. For the CDR3, the DNA is TGTGCCAGTAGTACCCACACGAGCAATCAGCCCCAGCATTTT. The full variable domain, its missing parts supplied by reference TRBV19 and TRBJ1-5, is DGGITQSPKYLFRKEGQNVTLSCEQNLNHDAMYWYRQDPGQGLRLIYYSQIVNDFQKGDIAEGYSVSREKKESFPLTVTSAQKNPTAFYLCASSTHTSNQPQHFGDGTRLSIL.

The chain joins TRBV27 to TRBJ2-5; no clear D gene. The DNA end is more similar to TRBJ2-7, so the J call may be wrong. Germline CDR1 is MNHEY and CDR2 is SMNVEV (reference sequence). The CDR3 has 13 residues. The CDR3 region has the DNA TGTGCCAGCAGTCCAAGGTTGGGGTACGAGCAGTACTTC. Amino acid sequence: CASSPRLGYEQYF.

The chain combines TRBV27 with TRBJ1-2; the match to TRBD1 covers 9 bases. The CDR3 runs 15 residues. Germline CDR1 and CDR2: MNHEY and SMNVEV (reference sequence). V lost 6 bases and J lost 4; bases outside the gene matches: 9. The CDR3 DNA sequence: TGTGCCAGCAGGCGGGACAGGGATTATGTCTATGGCTACACCTTC. Translation: CASRRDRDYVYGYTF.

The rearrangement joins TRBV5-4 to TRBJ2-7; D remains unclear. This CDR3 has 13 amino acids. Trimming took off 5 bases at V and 5 bases at J, with 14 bases between the two ends. Germline V gene sequence: CDR1 SGHNT, CDR2 YYREEE (reference sequence). The CDR3 loop reads CASSIKGSNEQYF. CDR3 nucleotide sequence: TGTGCCAGCAGTATAAAGGGATCTAACGAGCAGTACTTC.

This chain links TRBV6-5 with TRBJ1-2; D is perhaps TRBD1 (5 bases). The CDR3 runs 14 residues. Germline loops: CDR1 MNHEY, CDR2 SVGAGI. Trimming left V 6 bases short and J 5 bases short, with 16 bases between. CDR3 sequence (DNA): TGTGCCAGCAGGGGGCAGGGCCGCCTTTATGGCTACACCTTC. It codes for CASRGQGRLYGYTF.

The chain employs TRBV7-9 and TRBJ1-2; D uncertain. CDR1 and CDR2 (germline): SEHNR, FQNEAQ (reference sequence). The CDR3 runs 15 residues. The ends were cut back, 3 bases at V and 6 bases at J, with 17 bases in the middle. The CDR3 DNA follows: TGTGCCAGCAGCTTCCCCGATGAGGGAGAGGATGGCTACACCTTC. The encoded protein is CASSFPDEGEDGYTF.

This rearrangement joins TRBV6-1 to TRBJ1-5; no reliable D call. In germline, CDR1 is MNHNS, CDR2 SASEGT. The CDR3 is made up of 15 amino acids. The V and J ends lost 6 bases and 2 bases respectively, with 14 bases between them. The CDR3 bases are TGTGCCAGCAGGCCGACGGACCGTGGCAATCAGCCCCAGCATTTT. As protein: CASRPTDRGNQPQHF.